This T cell receptor beta chain came from a study of blood T cell repertoires in COVID-19. Study details: COVID-19 samples from acute and convalescent phases originated in the United States, Italy and Spain.

Generated by immunoSEQ multiplex PCR, the TCRdb table keeps only in-frame clones and is missing some. Altogether roughly 190,000 clones are present, 88% being singletons, with the ten largest covering about 4.5%. In regard to this clone: This same CDR3 is encoded by further DNA sequences in the sample.

V lost 3 bases and J 2 bases, leaving 11 bases between the germline ends. CDR3 length: 14 residues. Germline CDR1 SEHNR, CDR2 FQNEAQ (reference sequence). V usage is TRBV7-9 and J usage is TRBJ2-7, with D perhaps matching TRBD2 (6 bases). The specimen sequenced was peripheral blood. The receptor was derived from a human donor in a cohort sampled during active COVID-19. The DNA of the CDR3 is TGTGCCAGCAGCTTGGGGACTCATACCTACGAGCAGTACTTC. Translation: CASSLGTHTYEQYF.